This TCR beta chain was retrieved from a study of technical replicates of blood from a few donors. Data came from immunoSEQ multiplex PCR; TCRdb stores just in-frame clones and leaves some out. The table shows about 80,000 clones, with about 94% occurring only once. CDR1 SGHNT and CDR2 YYREEE come from the germline V gene (reference sequence). V was trimmed by 5 bases and J by 4 bases, leaving 15 bases between them. The CDR3 is 14 residues long. The TCR sequence derives from a human donor in good health. Specimen: T cells isolated from PBMCs. The chain is built from TRBV5-4 and TRBJ1-1, with D possibly matching TRBD1 (6 bases). The CDR3 DNA follows: TGTGCCAGCAGTCCACAGGGTAGGAGCACTGAAGCTTTCTTT. This gives the protein CASSPQGRSTEAFF.